The TCR beta chain under discussion was sequenced for a study of blood T cell repertoires in COVID-19. Looked up from germline, CDR1 is MDHEN and CDR2 is SYDVKM. V lost 5 bases and J lost 2, with 9 bases in between. The CDR3 has 13 residues. Sequenced by immunoSEQ multiplex PCR; TCRdb stores in-frame clones only, minus some. Among tens of thousands of clones, about four fifths were seen once, and the ten largest hold about 25%. The TCR originated in a human donor in a cohort sampled during active COVID-19. The chain couples TRBV28 to TRBJ1-2; D gene uncertain. The sample comprised peripheral blood. Here the CDR3 reads CASSPTPNYGYTF. CDR3 nucleotides: TGTGCCAGCAGTCCGACTCCGAACTATGGCTACACCTTC.